A single sample is the source of the 28 T cell receptor beta chains below, sequenced in a study of neurological immune-mediated disorders. TCRdb redid the calling of the 5' RACE reads with MiXCR, one entry per CDR3 protein. Of more than 15,000 distinct CDR3 sequences in the sample, more than 2% were seen once. Sequenced: PBMCs. These receptors all come from a woman under 30 with multiple sclerosis.

This clonotype has ten or more counts. The chain recombines TRBV11-2 with TRBJ2-3; no clear D gene. Germline values: CDR1 SGHAT, CDR2 FQNNGV. The CDR3 totals 14 residues. The ends were cut back, 5 bases at V and 1 base at J, with 10 bases in the middle. The CDR3 nucleotides read TGTGCCAGCAGCGTCAGTGCCGGCACAGATACGCAGTATTTT. It yields the protein CASSVSAGTDTQYF. The variable domain in full, completed from reference TRBV11-2 and TRBJ2-3, reads EAGVAQSPRYKIIEKRQSVAFWCNPISGHATLYWYQQILGQGPKLLIQFQNNGVVDDSQLPKDRFSAERLKGVDSTLKIQPAKLEDSAVYLCASSVSAGTDTQYFGPGTRLTVL.

This clonotype appeared many times. The chain combines TRBV20-1 with TRBJ1-1, with D possibly matching TRBD1 (5 bases). Germline values: CDR1 DFQATT, CDR2 SNEGSKA (reference sequence). CDR3 size: 12 residues. Trimming stripped 3 bases from V and 5 bases from J, with 10 bases between. CDR3 coding DNA: TGCAGTGCTAGTAGCCAGGGTACTGAAGCTTTCTTT. Its translation is CSASSQGTEAFF.

This clonotype has only a few counts. The chain couples TRBV3-1 to TRBJ2-1; D gene ambiguous. The germline V gene encodes CDR1 LGHDT and CDR2 YNNKEL (reference sequence). The V and J ends lost 9 bases and 2 bases respectively, with 26 bases between them. The CDR3 is made up of 18 amino acids. The CDR3 reads CASFERVGAGLPYNEQFF. In nucleotides, the CDR3 is TGTGCCAGTTTCGAGCGTGTGGGTGCCGGGCTCCCCTACAATGAGCAGTTCTTC.

At least ten counts were recorded for this clonotype. The rearrangement links TRBV7-9 to TRBJ2-1, with 9 bases aligning to TRBD1. The J segment lost 8 bases and the V segment lost 0 bases, leaving 5 bases of the junction unmatched. CDR3 length equals 15 residues. The V gene's germline CDR1 is SEHNR and CDR2 FQNEAQ (reference sequence). As DNA, the CDR3 is TGTGCCAGCAGCTTAGCTGGACAGGGGCGCGATGAGCAGTTCTTC. Its translation is CASSLAGQGRDEQFF.

This clonotype was seen at least ten times. The chain combines TRBV7-8 with TRBJ2-5; 7 bases are a match to TRBD1. Germline CDR1 reads SGHVS; CDR2 reads FQNEAQ. This CDR3 has 14 amino acids. Trimming at V came to 7 bases and at J to 5 bases, leaving 10 bases not matched to a gene. Written as DNA, the CDR3 is TGTGCCAGCACACAAACAGGGGTGGGCGAGACCCAGTACTTC. Amino acid sequence: CASTQTGVGETQYF. The full variable domain, rest sourced from reference TRBV7-8 and TRBJ2-5, is GAGVSQSPRYKVAKRGQDVALRCDPISGHVSLFWYQQALGQGPEFLTYFQNEAQLDKSGLPSDRFFAERPEGSVSTLKIQRTQQEDSAVYLCASTQTGVGETQYFGPGTRLLVL.

CDR3 in amino acids: CASSDAMRTEAFF. CDR3 DNA sequence: TGCGCCAGCAGCGACGCCATGCGCACTGAAGCTTTCTTT. The rearrangement joins TRBV5-1 to TRBJ1-1; D unclear. This CDR3 region has 13 residues. Trimming stripped 4 bases from V and 4 bases from J, with 11 bases between. The germline V gene has CDR1 SGHRS and CDR2 YFSETQ. The complete variable domain, with remaining parts taken from reference TRBV5-1 and TRBJ1-1, reads KAGVTQTPRYLIKTRGQQVTLSCSPISGHRSVSWYQQTPGQGLQFLFEYFSETQRNKGNFPGRFSGRQFSNSRSEMNVSTLELGDSALYLCASSDAMRTEAFFGQGTRLTVV.

Many counts were recorded for this clonotype. The chain employs TRBV6-2 or TRBV6-3 and TRBJ2-5, with D possibly being TRBD1 or TRBD2 (6 bases each). Deletions cut 2 bases from V and 5 bases from J, with 12 bases between. CDR3 size: 14 residues. Germline assignment: CDR1 MNHEY and CDR2 SVGEGT. CDR3 protein: CASSYGGLLETQYF. The CDR3 DNA follows: TGTGCCAGCAGTTACGGGGGGCTCTTGGAGACCCAGTACTTC.

This clonotype was counted a few times. The CDR3 protein is CASSPLGKDYGYTF. In nucleotides, the CDR3 is TGTGCCAGCAGTCCCCTGGGGAAAGACTATGGCTACACCTTC. This chain joins TRBV25-1 and TRBJ1-2; D gene uncertain. The CDR3 extends over 14 amino acids. Germline values: CDR1 MGHDK, CDR2 SYGVNS. V lost 5 bases, J lost 3 bases, and 13 bases lay in between.

This clonotype has ten or more counts. This chain uses TRBV9 with TRBJ2-1; no clear D gene. Germline values: CDR1 SGDLS, CDR2 YYNGEE. Deletions cut 0 bases from V and 2 bases from J, with 6 bases between. CDR3 length: 14 amino acids. CDR3 amino acids: CASSVDVPYNEQFF. The CDR3, as DNA: TGTGCCAGCAGCGTAGACGTCCCCTACAATGAGCAGTTCTTC.

This clonotype was counted many times. The chain links TRBV7-2 to TRBJ2-5, with D possibly being TRBD1 or TRBD2 (5 bases each). This CDR3 comprises 15 residues. V dropped 3 bases and J dropped 4 bases, with 15 bases sitting between them. The germline V gene has CDR1 SGHTA and CDR2 FQGNSA. The CDR3 DNA follows: TGTGCCAGCAGCTTTGGGGGAGCGCTTGCAGAGACCCAGTACTTC. Its protein is CASSFGGALAETQYF.

This clonotype appeared many times. The rearrangement links TRBV20-1 to TRBJ2-7; D remains ambiguous. The V gene's germline CDR1 is DFQATT and CDR2 SNEGSKA (reference sequence). The length of the CDR3 is 14 residues. V was pared by 4 bases and J by 0 bases, with 13 bases between. CDR3 amino acids: CSATEDGSSYEQYF. CDR3 DNA: TGCAGTGCTACAGAGGACGGTAGCTCCTACGAGCAGTACTTC.

The sample holds many counts of this clonotype. The rearrangement links TRBV6-7 to TRBJ2-7; 8 bases map to TRBD1. TRBV6-7 is an ORF; its function is uncertain. The CDR3 is 16 amino acids. The trim removed 8 bases at V and 0 bases at J, leaving 12 bases unmatched. For the CDR3, the DNA is TGTGCCAGCGTTGACAGGGGCCCCACGAGCTCCTACGAGCAGTACGTC. This codes for CASVDRGPTSSYEQYV.

This clonotype showed up many times. This rearrangement joins TRBV29-1 to TRBJ2-5; TRBD2 is a possible D gene (6 bases). Germline CDR1 and CDR2: SQVTM and ANQGSEA. The CDR3 consists of 12 residues. Between the trimmed V and J ends, which lost 7 bases and 1 base, there was a span of 10 bases. The CDR3 loop is CSGSRGQETQYF. The CDR3 bases are TGCAGCGGATCGCGGGGCCAAGAGACCCAGTACTTC.

This clonotype was recorded at least ten times. This rearrangement joins TRBV3-1 to TRBJ2-1, with TRBD2 matching over 8 bases. The CDR3 has 14 residues. Unmatched junction bases numbered 6, after V lost 3 bases and J lost 8 bases. Germline CDR1 LGHDT, CDR2 YNNKEL (reference sequence). CDR3 loop: CASSQSSGVYEQFF. The CDR3 bases are TGTGCCAGCAGCCAGAGTAGCGGGGTCTATGAGCAGTTCTTC.

This clonotype was found many times. The V gene is TRBV3-1, the J gene TRBJ1-6; D perhaps matches TRBD1 (5 bases). There are 14 residues in the CDR3. Trimming took 2 bases from V and 8 from J, leaving 10 bases between them. Per germline, CDR1 LGHDT and CDR2 YNNKEL (reference sequence). This CDR3 reads CASSQRGGDSPLHF. In DNA, the CDR3 is TGTGCCAGCAGCCAACGGGGGGGGGATTCACCCCTCCACTTT. Full variable domain (missing parts from reference TRBV3-1 and TRBJ1-6): DTAVSQTPKYLVTQMGNDKSIKCEQNLGHDTMYWYKQDSKKFLKIMFSYNNKELIINETVPNRFSPKSPDKAHLNLHINSLELGDSAVYFCASSQRGGDSPLHFGNGTRLTVT.

There are many counts of this clonotype. The chain is built from TRBV5-5 and TRBJ2-1; weak D call: TRBD2 (6 bases). V was shortened by 4 bases and J by 7 bases, with 12 bases between the two germline ends. Per germline, CDR1 SGHKS and CDR2 YYEKEE (reference sequence). CDR3 size: 13 residues. The CDR3 DNA reads as TGTGCCAGCAGCGGGCCGGGGGAAAATGAGCAGTTCTTC. Protein sequence: CASSGPGENEQFF.

This clonotype was picked up many times. The chain combines TRBV5-1 with TRBJ1-2; 9 nucleotides agree with TRBD1. Germline CDR1 is SGHRS and CDR2 is YFSETQ. J was trimmed by 4 bases and V by 4 bases; bases with no gene match: 11. The CDR3 is 16 amino acids. The CDR3 DNA is TGCGCCAGCAGCGGTTCCGGGACAGGGAGTGCCTATGGCTACACCTTC. This codes for CASSGSGTGSAYGYTF.

This clonotype was found many times. This chain joins TRBV18 and TRBJ2-5; D call uncertain. The CDR3 has 13 amino acids. Trimming pared 3 bases from V and 7 bases from J, leaving 12 bases between. Germline lookup yields CDR1 KGHSH and CDR2 LQKENI. In DNA, the CDR3 is TGTGCCAGCTCACCCTCCGCCGACGGGACCCAGTACTTC. Protein: CASSPSADGTQYF. Filled out from reference TRBV18 and TRBJ2-5, the complete variable domain reads NAGVMQNPRHLVRRRGQEARLRCSPMKGHSHVYWYRQLPEEGLKFMVYLQKENIIDESGMPKERFSAEFPKEGPSILRIQQVVRGDSAAYFCASSPSADGTQYFGPGTRLLVL.

Relative to its sample, this clonotype is medium-sized. The genes are TRBV21-1 and TRBJ2-2; TRBD1, as called in the table, went unchecked against the DNA. TRBV21-1 constitutes a pseudogene. CDR3 size: 14 residues. This chain's CDR3 is CASTTAPNTGELFF. Here the CDR3 DNA reads TGTGCCAGCACCACCGCCCCGAACACCGGGGAGCTGTTTTTT.

This clonotype was recorded at least ten times. The chain carries TRBV20-1 and TRBJ1-2, with unresolved D. The ends were cut back, 3 bases at V and 5 bases at J, with 13 bases in the middle. Germline CDR1 DFQATT, CDR2 SNEGSKA (reference sequence). The CDR3 loop spans 13 amino acids. For the CDR3, the DNA is TGCAGTGCTAGGAAGAAAGACAAGTATGGCTACACCTTC. It codes for CSARKKDKYGYTF.

This clonotype was detected ten times or more. This rearrangement joins TRBV7-8 to TRBJ2-7; perhaps TRBD1 as D (6 bases). The CDR3 spans 14 residues. Per the germline V gene, CDR1 is SGHVS and CDR2 is FQNEAQ. The V and J ends lost 2 bases and 6 bases respectively, with 14 bases between them. The CDR3 is CASSLPTGTGEQYF. The CDR3 bases are TGTGCCAGCAGCTTACCAACAGGGACGGGCGAGCAGTACTTC.

As for this clonotype: It may be a read error: a sequence one base away is much more abundant. The rearrangement joins TRBV3-1 to TRBJ1-4; D is unclear. This CDR3 has 13 residues. Deletions cut 4 bases from V and 10 bases from J, with 13 bases between. Germline CDR1 reads LGHDT; CDR2 reads YNNKEL (reference sequence). In nucleotides, the CDR3 is TGTGCCAGCAGCCGGAATATGGGCGGAAAACTGTTTTTT. It translates to CASSRNMGGKLFF.

This clonotype was detected many times. The chain is built from TRBV12-3 or TRBV12-4 and TRBJ1-1; TRBD1 is a possible D gene (5 bases). Trimming removed 4 bases at V and 4 bases at J, with 16 bases between. The CDR3 is 15 residues long. CDR3: CASSSTPAGLTEAFF. In nucleotides, the CDR3 is TGTGCCAGCAGTTCCACACCTGCAGGGCTCACTGAAGCTTTCTTT.

There are many counts of this clonotype. The V call is TRBV20-1, the J call TRBJ1-1, with a tentative D call TRBD1 (5 bases). The CDR3 has 13 residues. Germline V CDR1 and CDR2: DFQATT, SNEGSKA (reference sequence). V was clipped by 5 bases and J by 1 base, with 11 bases between them. The DNA of the CDR3 is TGCAGTGCTCCCAGGGCGGAGAACACTGAAGCTTTCTTT. This gives the protein CSAPRAENTEAFF.

This clonotype was detected many times. V usage is TRBV12-3 or TRBV12-4 and J usage is TRBJ2-1; D ambiguous. The CDR3 runs to 13 residues. V was trimmed by 3 bases and J by 6 bases, leaving 9 bases between them. DNA of the CDR3: TGTGCCAGCAGTTTCCACACCACCAATGAGCAGTTCTTC. Translating it yields CASSFHTTNEQFF.

This clonotype was picked up many times. V and J are TRBV10-3 and TRBJ2-3, with D unresolved. CDR3 length: 14 residues. Germline CDR1 ENHRY, CDR2 SYGVKD. Between the trimmed V and J ends, which lost 0 bases and 0 bases, there was a span of 4 bases. Here the CDR3 reads CAISESGSTDTQYF. Here the CDR3 DNA reads TGTGCCATCAGTGAGTCAGGAAGCACAGATACGCAGTATTTT.

This clonotype was detected many times. J is TRBJ2-7 and V is TRBV20-1; D ambiguous. Germline lookup yields CDR1 DFQATT and CDR2 SNEGSKA (reference sequence). The CDR3 is 14 amino acids. V lost 0 bases, J lost 4 bases, and 13 bases lay in between. The CDR3 DNA reads TGCAGTGCTAGAGATTTACAGAAACCTTACGAGCAGTACTTC. Residues: CSARDLQKPYEQYF.

This clonotype was counted many times. This chain links TRBV12-3 or TRBV12-4 with TRBJ1-1; the D gene is possibly TRBD1 (5 bases). CDR3 length: 14 amino acids. V lost 4 bases and J lost 1, with 10 bases in between. CDR3 region: CASSSFQGNTEAFF. The CDR3 region has the DNA TGTGCCAGCAGTTCTTTTCAGGGGAACACTGAAGCTTTCTTT.